A single sample is the source of the 17 T cell receptor beta chains below, sequenced in a study of spatial heterogeneity in lung cancer. Time point meaning: sample taken at primary tumor resection. Regarding the study as a whole: Tracking of tumor mutation counts was seen in expanded intratumoral alpha and beta TCR counts.

The antigens of these receptors remain unknown. TCRdb re-called the 5' RACE reads with MiXCR, one entry per CDR3 protein. The sample yields 8,000 to 9,500 distinct CDR3 sequences, under 9% seen once. This specimen consisted of lung tumor tissue, obtained at surgery. Every receptor here comes from a male donor with early-stage non-small cell lung cancer.

Sample share makes this clonotype medium-sized. The chain combines TRBV5-1 with TRBJ2-1; 8 bases align to TRBD1. V was clipped by 3 bases and J by 1 base; unmatched bases: 3. The germline gives CDR1 SGHRS, CDR2 YFSETQ. This CDR3 is 15 amino acids long. The CDR3 coding sequence is TGCGCCAGCAGCTGGGGGACAGGATCCTACAATGAGCAGTTCTTC. It specifies CASSWGTGSYNEQFF.

This clonotype is termed medium-sized. The germline gene is not matched at one end of the junction; a read error may be the cause. The chain recombines TRBV7-2 with TRBJ2-1, with 9 bases matching TRBD2. Germline assignment: CDR1 SGHTA and CDR2 FQGNSA. The CDR3 is 16 residues long. The CDR3 bases are TGTGCCAGCAGCCTAGCGGGTAGCGGGAGACGTAATGAGCAGTTCTTC. Its translation is CASSLAGSGRRNEQFF.

This clonotype is judged medium-sized. The chain employs TRBV20-1 and TRBJ1-2; 9 bases align to TRBD1. The CDR3 contains 15 residues. Germline lookup yields CDR1 DFQATT and CDR2 SNEGSKA (reference sequence). V lost 3 bases, J lost 4 bases, and 9 bases stayed unmatched. The CDR3 nucleotides read TGCAGTGCTAGCGTCTTGGGACAGGGAATCTATGGCTACACCTTC. Protein: CSASVLGQGIYGYTF.

This clonotype was counted at least ten times. The V call is TRBV28, the J call TRBJ2-2; D unclear. This CDR3 comprises 15 residues. Trimming took 5 bases from V and 1 from J, leaving 11 bases between them. Germline V gives CDR1 MDHEN, CDR2 SYDVKM. The CDR3 sequence: CASSTLVWNTGELFF. CDR3 DNA: TGTGCCAGCAGTACTCTTGTATGGAACACCGGGGAGCTGTTTTTT.

At least ten counts were recorded for this clonotype. CDR3 DNA: TGCGCCAGCAGTGAGGACAAGAGCTACGAGCAGTACTTC. Its protein product is CASSEDKSYEQYF. V is TRBV5-1 and J is TRBJ2-7, with D perhaps TRBD1 (5 bases). With 5 bases removed from V and 3 bases from J, the gap between germline ends came to 12 bases. This CDR3 has 13 residues. Germline V CDR1 and CDR2: SGHRS, YFSETQ.

This clonotype is categorized as medium-sized. The gene calls are TRBV28 and TRBJ2-5, with 11 bases lining up with TRBD2. This CDR3 has 14 residues. V was clipped by 7 bases and J by 0 bases; unmatched bases: 1. The germline CDR1 and CDR2 sequences are MDHEN and SYDVKM. For the CDR3, the DNA is TGTGCCAGCAAGACTAGCGGGAACCAAGAGACCCAGTACTTC. Translation: CASKTSGNQETQYF.

J is TRBJ2-7 and V is TRBV28; no reliable D call. The CDR3 runs 13 residues. The germline gives CDR1 MDHEN, CDR2 SYDVKM. Trimming shortened V by 6 bases and J by 2 bases, and 11 bases separated the two germline ends. Here the CDR3 reads CASSLPVPYEQYF. In nucleotides, the CDR3 is TGTGCCAGCAGCCTACCCGTGCCCTACGAGCAGTACTTC.

This clonotype is medium-sized by share. The rearrangement joins TRBV11-2 to TRBJ1-1; D not certain. V was trimmed by 6 bases and J by 1 base, leaving 15 bases between them. The V gene's germline CDR1 is SGHAT and CDR2 FQNNGV. There are 15 residues in the CDR3. The CDR3 coding sequence is TGTGCCAGCAGTTTCAAGGCGGCAGGGAACACTGAAGCTTTCTTT. Translation gives CASSFKAAGNTEAFF.

This clonotype was seen repeatedly, ten times or more. The chain has TRBV7-8 and TRBJ2-7, with a tentative D call TRBD2 (7 bases). The CDR3 runs 14 residues. Trimming pared 0 bases from V and 6 bases from J, leaving 12 bases between. Germline CDR1 is SGHVS and CDR2 is FQNEAQ. The CDR3 coding sequence is TGTGCCAGCAGCTTAGCGTTCGGGGGGCGCGAGCAGTACTTC. Its protein product is CASSLAFGGREQYF.

This clonotype was seen at least ten times. The chain joins TRBV5-4 to TRBJ2-5, with D tentatively TRBD2 (5 bases). The germline V gene has CDR1 SGHNT and CDR2 YYREEE (reference sequence). The CDR3 length is 13 residues. V was trimmed by 2 bases and J by 2 bases, leaving 7 bases between them. The CDR3 region is CASSFGVQETQYF. The DNA of the CDR3 is TGTGCCAGCAGCTTCGGGGTTCAAGAGACCCAGTACTTC.

This clonotype counts as medium-sized. This chain links TRBV6-2 or TRBV6-3 with TRBJ1-2; tentatively, D is TRBD1 (6 bases). The V end was cut by 0 bases, the J end by 4 bases, with 12 bases between. Per germline, CDR1 MNHEY and CDR2 SVGEGT. The length of the CDR3 is 15 residues. CDR3 amino acids: CASSYSTGSLYGYTF. For the CDR3, the DNA is TGTGCCAGCAGTTACTCGACAGGCAGCCTCTATGGCTACACCTTC.

The genes are TRBV9 and TRBJ2-3; 10 bases are a match to TRBD2. V lost 0 bases to trimming and J lost 1 base; unmatched junction nucleotides: 8. Germline lookup yields CDR1 SGDLS and CDR2 YYNGEE. The CDR3 has 18 amino acids. The CDR3 DNA follows: TGTGCCAGCAGCGTAGCCCTAGCGGGGGAGGGGGGCACAGATACGCAGTATTTT. Translated: CASSVALAGEGGTDTQYF. The whole variable domain, remainder taken from reference TRBV9 and TRBJ2-3, is DSGVTQTPKHLITATGQRVTLRCSPRSGDLSVYWYQQSLDQGLQFLIQYYNGEERAKGNILERFSAQQFPDLHSELNLSSLELGDSALYFCASSVALAGEGGTDTQYFGPGTRLTVL.

V and J are TRBV20-1 and TRBJ1-5; 7 bases line up with TRBD1. CDR3 length: 16 amino acids. Trimming removed 0 bases from V and 0 bases from J; junction bases left unmatched: 5. The germline CDR1 and CDR2 sequences are DFQATT and SNEGSKA (reference sequence). CDR3 protein: CSARDGGQYSNQPQHF. The CDR3 nucleotides are TGCAGTGCTAGAGATGGGGGACAGTATAGCAATCAGCCCCAGCATTTT.

This clonotype is medium-sized. The chain employs TRBV29-1 and TRBJ1-1; weak D call: TRBD1 (5 bases). V was pared by 7 bases and J by 1 base, with 10 bases between. The CDR3 runs to 12 residues. The germline V gene has CDR1 SQVTM and CDR2 ANQGSEA. The CDR3 reads CSALTGNTEAFF. For the CDR3, the DNA is TGCAGCGCCTTAACAGGGAACACTGAAGCTTTCTTT.

Many counts were recorded for this clonotype. The CDR3 bases are TGTGCCAGCAGCCAAGCTCCGGGACTAGCGGGAGGACGGCGGGAGACCCAGTACTTC. This codes for CASSQAPGLAGGRRETQYF. V gene TRBV3-1 combines with J gene TRBJ2-5; 15 bases are shared with TRBD2. With V trimmed by 1 base and J by 5 bases, 11 bases remained unmatched. Per germline, CDR1 LGHDT and CDR2 YNNKEL (reference sequence). The CDR3 spans 19 residues.

This clonotype is medium-sized within its sample. The V and J genes are TRBV29-1 and TRBJ2-7, with 11 bases identical to TRBD2. This CDR3 has 14 amino acids. Germline-derived CDR1 and CDR2 are SQVTM and ANQGSEA. With 4 bases clipped from V and 2 bases from J, the junction kept 4 bases outside the gene matches. Here the CDR3 DNA reads TGCAGCGTTGCGACTAGCGGGGTAACCTACGAGCAGTACTTC. It translates to CSVATSGVTYEQYF.

This clonotype is judged medium-sized. The gene calls are TRBV11-3 and TRBJ2-1; D gene ambiguous. The CDR3 has 13 residues. The germline gives CDR1 SGHNT, CDR2 YENEEA. The V gene lost 2 bases and the J gene lost 9 bases, with 11 bases spanning the gap. Here the CDR3 reads CASSLMGKGEQFF. CDR3 sequence (DNA): TGTGCCAGCAGCTTAATGGGGAAGGGTGAGCAGTTCTTC.